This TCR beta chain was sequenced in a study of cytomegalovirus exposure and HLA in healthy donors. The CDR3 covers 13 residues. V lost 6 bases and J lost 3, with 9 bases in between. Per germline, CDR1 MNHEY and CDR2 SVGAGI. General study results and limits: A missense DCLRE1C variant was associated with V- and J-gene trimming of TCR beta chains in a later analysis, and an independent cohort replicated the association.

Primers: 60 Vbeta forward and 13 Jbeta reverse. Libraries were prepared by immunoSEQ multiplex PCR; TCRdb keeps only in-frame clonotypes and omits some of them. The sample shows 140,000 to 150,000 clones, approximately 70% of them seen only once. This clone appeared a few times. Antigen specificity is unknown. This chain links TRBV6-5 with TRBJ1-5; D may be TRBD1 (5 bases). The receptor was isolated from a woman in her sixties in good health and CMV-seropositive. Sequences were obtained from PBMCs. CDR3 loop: CASSLQDNQPQHF. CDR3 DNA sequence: TGTGCCAGCAGCTTACAGGACAATCAGCCCCAGCATTTT.